This T cell receptor beta chain stems from a study of persistence of HIV-infected CD4 T cells. The libraries were made with immunoSEQ version 4 in survey mode. Repertoires were generated with immunoSEQ multiplex PCR, while TCRdb's copy carries only in-frame clones and drops some. The table lists about 36,000 clones, approximately 78% of them singletons, with 0.85% to 1% in the top ten. Overlapping HIV-1 Gag 15-mer peptides at approximately 0.91 ug per peptide per mL were used. Sorted nonresponding memory CD4+ T cells were CD40L-negative, CD69-negative, CD45RO-high. Donors had CD4+ T cell counts above 400 cells/uL and were CMV-seropositive. Before stimulation, PBMCs underwent CD8+ T cell depletion. In regard to this clone: The antigen remains undetermined.

The sequences come from cultured CD4+ T cells from PBMCs, collected from a patient who received antiretroviral therapy. The TCR comes from an adult with HIV. The donor label of this sample is uncertain.

CDR3 loop: CASSQEGLAGADTQYF. CDR3 bases: TGTGCCAGCAGTCAAGAGGGACTAGCGGGGGCAGATACGCAGTATTTT. The chain combines TRBV6-4 with TRBJ2-3, with TRBD2 identical over 14 bases. Germline V gene lookup returns CDR1 MRHNA and CDR2 SNTAGT. V lost 5 bases to trimming and J lost 4 bases; unmatched junction nucleotides: 5. The CDR3 consists of 16 residues.